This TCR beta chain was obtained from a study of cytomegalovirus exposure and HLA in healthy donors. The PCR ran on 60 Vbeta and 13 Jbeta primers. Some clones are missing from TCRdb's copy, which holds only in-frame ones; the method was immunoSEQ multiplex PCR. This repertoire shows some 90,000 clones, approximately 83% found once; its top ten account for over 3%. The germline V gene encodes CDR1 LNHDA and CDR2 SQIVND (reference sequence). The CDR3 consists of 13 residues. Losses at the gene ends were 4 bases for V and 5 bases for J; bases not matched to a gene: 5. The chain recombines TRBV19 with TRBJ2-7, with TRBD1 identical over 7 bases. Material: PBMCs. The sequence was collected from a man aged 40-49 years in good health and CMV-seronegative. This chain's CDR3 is CASSTKTGDEQYF. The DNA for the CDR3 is TGTGCCAGTAGTACGAAAACAGGGGACGAGCAGTACTTC.